This T cell receptor beta chain was sequenced in a study of Graves' ophthalmopathy and Graves' hyperthyroidism. Broader study findings: A model of 13 signatures distinguished ophthalmopathy from stable hyperthyroidism at around 90% sensitivity and about 80% specificity.

The authors amplified TCR beta CDR3 regions, and they did so from RNA transcripts for repertoire sequencing. Scientists carried out first-round RT-PCR using HTBI primers and then a second-round multiplex PCR. TCRdb independently ran MiXCR on the multiplex PCR reads; one entry per CDR3 protein. The sample yields a few hundred thousand distinct CDR3 sequences, about 18% seen once. V lost 0 bases and J lost 0; bases outside the gene matches: 6. CDR1 is SGDLS and CDR2 is YYNGEE in the germline V gene. This CDR3 has 18 residues. The authors defined stable hyperthyroidism as no ophthalmopathy within 18 months of follow-up. Regarding this clonotype: Its antigen is unknown.

The rearrangement links TRBV9 to TRBJ2-6; 7 bases agree with TRBD1. This receptor was obtained from an adult woman with stable Graves' hyperthyroidism. Sequencing input: peripheral blood. This chain's CDR3 is CASSVAPGGDSGANVLTF. For the CDR3, the DNA is TGTGCCAGCAGCGTAGCTCCAGGGGGAGACTCTGGGGCCAACGTCCTGACTTTC. Using reference TRBV9 and TRBJ2-6 for the parts outside the CDR3, the full variable domain is DSGVTQTPKHLITATGQRVTLRCSPRSGDLSVYWYQQSLDQGLQFLIQYYNGEERAKGNILERFSAQQFPDLHSELNLSSLELGDSALYFCASSVAPGGDSGANVLTFGAGSRLTVL.